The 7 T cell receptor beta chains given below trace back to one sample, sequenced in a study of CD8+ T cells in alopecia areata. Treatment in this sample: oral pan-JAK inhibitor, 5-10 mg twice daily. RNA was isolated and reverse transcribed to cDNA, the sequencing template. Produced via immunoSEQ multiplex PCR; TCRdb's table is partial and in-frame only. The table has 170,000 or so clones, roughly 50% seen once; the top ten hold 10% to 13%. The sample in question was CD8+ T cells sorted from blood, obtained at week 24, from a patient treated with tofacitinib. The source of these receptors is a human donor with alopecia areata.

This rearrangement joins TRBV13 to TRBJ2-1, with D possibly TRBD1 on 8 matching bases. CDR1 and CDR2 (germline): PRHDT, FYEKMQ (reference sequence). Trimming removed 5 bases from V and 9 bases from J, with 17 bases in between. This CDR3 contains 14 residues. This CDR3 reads CASSRGQGGGEQFF. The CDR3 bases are TGTGCCAGCAGCCGAGGACAGGGCGGGGGTGAGCAGTTCTTC. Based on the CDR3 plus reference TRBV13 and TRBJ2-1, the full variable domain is AAGVIQSPRHLIKEKRETATLKCYPIPRHDTVYWYQQGPGQDPQFLISFYEKMQSDKGSIPDRFSAQQFSDYHSELNMSSLELGDSALYFCASSRGQGGGEQFFGPGTRLTVL.

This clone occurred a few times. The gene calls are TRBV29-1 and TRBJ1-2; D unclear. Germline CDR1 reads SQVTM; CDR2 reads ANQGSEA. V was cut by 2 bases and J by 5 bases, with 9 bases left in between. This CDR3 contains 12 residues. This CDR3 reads CSVETRPYGYTF. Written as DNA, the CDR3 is TGCAGCGTTGAAACCCGACCTTATGGCTACACCTTC.

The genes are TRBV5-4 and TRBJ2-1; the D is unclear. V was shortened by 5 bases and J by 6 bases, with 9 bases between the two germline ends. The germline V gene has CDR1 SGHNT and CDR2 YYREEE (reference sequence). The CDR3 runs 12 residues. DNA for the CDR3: TGTGCCAGCAGTTCGGACGCCAATGAGCAGTTCTTC. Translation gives CASSSDANEQFF.

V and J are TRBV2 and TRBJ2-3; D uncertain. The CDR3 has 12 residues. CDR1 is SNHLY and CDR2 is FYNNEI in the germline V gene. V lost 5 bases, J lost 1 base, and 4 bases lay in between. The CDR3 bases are TGTGCCAGCAGTTTCGGCACAGATACGCAGTATTTT. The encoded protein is CASSFGTDTQYF.

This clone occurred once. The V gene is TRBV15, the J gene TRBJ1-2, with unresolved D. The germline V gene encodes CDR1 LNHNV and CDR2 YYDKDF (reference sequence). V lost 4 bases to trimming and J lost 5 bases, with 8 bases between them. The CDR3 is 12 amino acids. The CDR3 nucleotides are TGTGCCACCAGCACGGGCGGGTATGGCTACACCTTC. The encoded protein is CATSTGGYGYTF. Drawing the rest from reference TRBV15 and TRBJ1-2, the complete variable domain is DAMVIQNPRYQVTQFGKPVTLSCSQTLNHNVMYWYQQKSSQAPKLLFHYYDKDFNNEADTPDNFQSRRPNTSFCFLDIRSPGLGDTAMYLCATSTGGYGYTFGSGTRLTVV.

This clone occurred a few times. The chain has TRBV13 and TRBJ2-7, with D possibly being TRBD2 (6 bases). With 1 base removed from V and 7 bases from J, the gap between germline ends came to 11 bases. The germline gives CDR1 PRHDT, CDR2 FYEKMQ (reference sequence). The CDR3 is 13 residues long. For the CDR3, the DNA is TGTGCCAGCAGCTTAGCCGGGGGTGAGGAGCAGTACTTC. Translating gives CASSLAGGEEQYF.

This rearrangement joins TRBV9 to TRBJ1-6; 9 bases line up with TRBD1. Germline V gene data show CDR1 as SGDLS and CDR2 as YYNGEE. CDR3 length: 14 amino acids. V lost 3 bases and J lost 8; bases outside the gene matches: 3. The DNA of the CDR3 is TGTGCCAGCAGCGGACAGGGGGGTGATTCACCCCTCCACTTT. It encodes CASSGQGGDSPLHF.